This entry lists 31 T cell receptor beta chains sequenced from one sample in a study of OX40 agonist ivuxolimab in advanced cancers. Libraries were prepared by immunoSEQ multiplex PCR; TCRdb keeps only in-frame clonotypes and omits some of them. The sample includes almost 80,000 clones, about four fifths of them seen just once. The sample in question was CD4+ or CD8+ T cells sorted from blood, obtained in a trial of the OX40 agonist ivuxolimab. These TCRs come from an adult with an advanced solid tumor such as melanoma, head and neck, liver or kidney cancer.

The V gene is TRBV5-1, the J gene TRBJ1-2; D might be TRBD1 (6 bases). CDR3 length: 13 amino acids. Germline CDR1 SGHRS, CDR2 YFSETQ. V was trimmed by 4 bases and J by 8 bases, leaving 15 bases between them. The CDR3 coding sequence is TGCGCCAGCAGCGGTCTCTCAGGGGTCGGCTACACCTTC. It yields the protein CASSGLSGVGYTF.

The rearrangement joins TRBV28 to TRBJ1-5; D may be TRBD1 (6 bases). From germline, CDR1 is MDHEN and CDR2 SYDVKM. This CDR3 has 14 residues. Trimming cost V 3 bases and J 0 bases, with 6 bases left between them. The CDR3 is CASSFRGSNQPQHF. The CDR3 nucleotides are TGTGCCAGCAGTTTCAGGGGTAGCAATCAGCCCCAGCATTTT. The whole variable domain, remainder taken from reference TRBV28 and TRBJ1-5, is DVKVTQSSRYLVKRTGEKVFLECVQDMDHENMFWYRQDPGLGLRLIYFSYDVKMKEKGDIPEGYSVSREKKERFSLILESASTNQTSMYLCASSFRGSNQPQHFGDGTRLSIL.

The chain carries TRBV7-2 and TRBJ2-7, with TRBD1 matching 9 bases. V lost 5 bases to trimming and J lost 4 bases; unmatched junction nucleotides: 3. From germline, CDR1 is SGHTA and CDR2 FQGNSA. This CDR3 comprises 13 residues. CDR3 sequence reads: CASSPDRGYEQYF. The CDR3 nucleotides are TGTGCCAGCAGCCCGGACAGGGGTTACGAGCAGTACTTC. The whole variable domain, filled in from reference TRBV7-2 and TRBJ2-7, reads GAGVSQSPSNKVTEKGKDVELRCDPISGHTALYWYRQSLGQGLEFLIYFQGNSAPDKSGLPSDRFSAERTGGSVSTLTIQRTQQEDSAVYLCASSPDRGYEQYFGPGTRLTVT.

V is TRBV5-1 and J is TRBJ2-5; perhaps TRBD1 as D (6 bases). V lost 5 bases and J 1 base, leaving 15 bases between the germline ends. The CDR3 is 15 amino acids. CDR1 is SGHRS and CDR2 is YFSETQ in the germline V gene. CDR3 bases: TGCGCCAGCAGACCTACAGGGACCGGCCAAGAGACCCAGTACTTC. Amino acid sequence: CASRPTGTGQETQYF.

The chain joins TRBV28 to TRBJ1-1, with 7 bases lining up with TRBD1. CDR1 and CDR2 from the germline V gene are MDHEN and SYDVKM. The junction had 15 bases not matched to a gene; V was cut back by 9 bases and J by 11 bases. The CDR3 extends over 13 amino acids. The CDR3 spells CASWRAQGIGAFF. In nucleotides, the CDR3 is TGTGCCAGTTGGAGGGCACAGGGGATTGGGGCTTTCTTT.

This chain uses TRBV6-1 with TRBJ1-2, with a tentative D call TRBD1 (5 bases). Germline lookup yields CDR1 MNHNS and CDR2 SASEGT. This CDR3 region has 15 residues. V was pared by 2 bases and J by 4 bases, with 14 bases between. Written as DNA, the CDR3 is TGTGCCAGCAGTGAAAGCCGTGGGGACCCCTATGGCTACACCTTC. Amino acids: CASSESRGDPYGYTF.

V and J are TRBV15 and TRBJ2-7; D not certain. Trimming removed 0 bases at V and 2 bases at J, with 11 bases between. The germline CDR1 and CDR2 sequences are LNHNV and YYDKDF (reference sequence). There are 15 residues in the CDR3. The DNA of the CDR3 is TGTGCCACCAGCAGAGATCTGGCGGACCCCTACGAGCAGTACTTC. Protein sequence: CATSRDLADPYEQYF.

This CDR3 is CASSGLTGGVHNEQFF. DNA for the CDR3: TGCGCCAGCAGCGGACTAACAGGGGGGGTTCACAATGAGCAGTTCTTC. This chain uses TRBV5-1 with TRBJ2-1; tentative D call: TRBD1 (8 bases). This CDR3 region has 16 residues. V was cut by 4 bases and J by 5 bases, with 19 bases left in between. Germline CDR1 is SGHRS and CDR2 is YFSETQ.

The J gene is TRBJ1-1, the V gene TRBV5-4, with TRBD1 as a possible D gene (5 bases). The length of the CDR3 is 14 residues. CDR1 and CDR2 (germline): SGHNT, YYREEE (reference sequence). Trimming stripped 2 bases from V and 1 base from J, with 9 bases between. CDR3 sequence reads: CASSFTGRNTEAFF. CDR3 sequence (DNA): TGTGCCAGCAGCTTCACAGGAAGGAACACTGAAGCTTTCTTT.

The chain is built from TRBV9 and TRBJ2-1; D is perhaps TRBD2 (6 bases). CDR3 size: 16 residues. The V end was cut by 0 bases, the J end by 7 bases, with 17 bases between. CDR1 is SGDLS and CDR2 is YYNGEE in the germline V gene. CDR3 in amino acids: CASSVDGGGRINEQFF. The CDR3 DNA follows: TGTGCCAGCAGCGTAGATGGTGGGGGGAGGATAAATGAGCAGTTCTTC. The complete variable domain, with remaining parts taken from reference TRBV9 and TRBJ2-1, reads DSGVTQTPKHLITATGQRVTLRCSPRSGDLSVYWYQQSLDQGLQFLIQYYNGEERAKGNILERFSAQQFPDLHSELNLSSLELGDSALYFCASSVDGGGRINEQFFGPGTRLTVL.

V and J are TRBV30 and TRBJ2-1; D remains unclear. The CDR3 covers 13 residues. Trimming left V 2 bases short and J 9 bases short, with 14 bases between. Germline CDR1 and CDR2: GTSNPN and SVGIG (reference sequence). DNA of the CDR3: TGTGCCTGGAGTCCCCCTCTAGTAGCTGAGCAGTTCTTC. Translating gives CAWSPPLVAEQFF.

This chain links TRBV5-1 with TRBJ2-1; 8 bases match TRBD2. Germline CDR1 and CDR2: SGHRS and YFSETQ. Losses at the gene ends were 7 bases for V and 4 bases for J; bases not matched to a gene: 7. The length of the CDR3 is 14 residues. The CDR3 protein is CASQGTSGYNEQFF. The CDR3 nucleotides read TGCGCCAGCCAGGGAACTAGCGGTTACAATGAGCAGTTCTTC.

Written as DNA, the CDR3 is TGTGCCAGTAGTCCGTTCACCTCCCTACAAGAGACCCAGTACTTC. Protein product: CASSPFTSLQETQYF. This chain connects TRBV19 to TRBJ2-5; the D is unclear. V was trimmed by 5 bases and J by 2 bases, leaving 15 bases between them. This CDR3 spans 15 amino acids. CDR1 and CDR2 from the germline V gene are LNHDA and SQIVND (reference sequence).

J is TRBJ2-7 and V is TRBV19; 9 bases align to TRBD1. The trim removed 3 bases at V and 2 bases at J, leaving 2 bases unmatched. CDR1 and CDR2 (germline): LNHDA, SQIVND (reference sequence). This CDR3 region has 14 residues. Here the CDR3 DNA reads TGTGCCAGTAGTATTAGACAGGGGGCCTACGAGCAGTACTTC. This codes for CASSIRQGAYEQYF. Variable domain in full (rest from reference TRBV19 and TRBJ2-7): DGGITQSPKYLFRKEGQNVTLSCEQNLNHDAMYWYRQDPGQGLRLIYYSQIVNDFQKGDIAEGYSVSREKKESFPLTVTSAQKNPTAFYLCASSIRQGAYEQYFGPGTRLTVT.

This clone was recorded only once. The chain uses TRBV5-4 and TRBJ2-3; 10 nucleotides agree with TRBD2. The V gene end was trimmed by 5 bases and the J gene end by 2 bases; junction bases not matched to a gene: 5. This CDR3 is 15 amino acids long. The V gene's germline CDR1 is SGHNT and CDR2 YYREEE (reference sequence). The DNA for the CDR3 is TGTGCCAGCAGGGAGGGACTAGCGAACACAGATACGCAGTATTTT. The encoded protein is CASREGLANTDTQYF.

The chain recombines TRBV7-9 with TRBJ2-3, with 9 bases aligning to TRBD2. V lost 4 bases, J lost 7 bases, and 9 bases stayed unmatched. This CDR3 has 15 amino acids. The V gene's germline CDR1 is SEHNR and CDR2 FQNEAQ (reference sequence). CDR3 loop: CASSSRTSASYTQYF. Here the CDR3 DNA reads TGTGCCAGCAGCTCTAGGACTAGCGCCTCTTATACGCAGTATTTT.

This clone was counted once. The gene calls are TRBV23-1 and TRBJ1-5, with D possibly TRBD1 on 5 matching bases. TRBV23-1 is known as an ORF, though its function is uncertain. The germline V and J ends were trimmed by 1 base and 3 bases, with 10 bases remaining between them. The CDR3 totals 15 residues. The CDR3 protein is CASSQYDSFNQPQHF. In nucleotides, the CDR3 is TGCGCCAGCAGTCAATACGACAGTTTCAATCAGCCCCAGCATTTT.

The chain joins TRBV5-1 to TRBJ1-1, with unresolved D. V gave up 2 bases and J gave up 1 base, with 9 bases separating them. This CDR3 is built from 14 residues. From germline, CDR1 is SGHRS and CDR2 YFSETQ. The CDR3 is CASSFERRNTEAFF. The CDR3 DNA reads TGCGCCAGCAGCTTCGAGAGACGGAACACTGAAGCTTTCTTT.

This rearrangement joins TRBV7-9 to TRBJ2-7, with D perhaps assigned TRBD1 or TRBD2 (7 bases each). V was shortened by 5 bases and J by 2 bases, with 13 bases between the two germline ends. Germline V gene data show CDR1 as SEHNR and CDR2 as FQNEAQ (reference sequence). This CDR3 is built from 14 residues. The CDR3 DNA follows: TGTGCCAGCAGCGGGAGGGGACAGCCCTACGAGCAGTACTTC. Its translation is CASSGRGQPYEQYF.

The sample holds many counts of this clone. The rearrangement links TRBV9 to TRBJ1-1; D gene unclear. Germline V CDR1 and CDR2: SGDLS, YYNGEE. V shed 3 bases and J shed 7 bases, with 13 bases lying between them. The CDR3 covers 13 residues. The CDR3 nucleotides are TGTGCCAGCAGCGAAGGGTCTCTGGGTGAAGCTTTCTTT. Its translation is CASSEGSLGEAFF.

V gene TRBV11-2 combines with J gene TRBJ2-2, with D possibly TRBD1 on 5 matching bases. CDR3 length: 12 residues. V lost 7 bases and J lost 6, with 9 bases in between. Germline V gene data show CDR1 as SGHAT and CDR2 as FQNNGV. The CDR3 region has the DNA TGTGCCAGCATCGAAGGGGCCGGGGAGCTGTTTTTT. Translating it yields CASIEGAGELFF.

Here the CDR3 DNA reads TGTGCCAGCAGCTTAGTAAGACAGGGAAATTCACCCCTCCACTTT. It codes for CASSLVRQGNSPLHF. The chain uses TRBV7-2 and TRBJ1-6; TRBD1 aligns across 7 bases. Germline CDR1 reads SGHTA; CDR2 reads FQGNSA. J gave up 7 bases and V 1 base, and 4 bases lay outside the gene matches. The CDR3 runs 15 residues.

The chain recombines TRBV5-1 with TRBJ2-2, with 11 nucleotides matching TRBD2. Germline loops: CDR1 SGHRS, CDR2 YFSETQ. The V gene end was trimmed by 0 bases and the J gene end by 5 bases; junction bases not matched to a gene: 6. This CDR3 spans 17 amino acids. CDR3 bases: TGCGCCAGCAGCTTGGGCCCAAGACTAGCGGGGACCGGGGAGCTGTTTTTT. This encodes CASSLGPRLAGTGELFF.

The chain employs TRBV7-6 and TRBJ2-1; 13 nucleotides agree with TRBD2. Germline V gene sequence: CDR1 SGHVS, CDR2 FNYEAQ. CDR3 length equals 18 residues. The ends lost 4 bases at V and 3 bases at J; junction bases unmatched: 9. In DNA form, the CDR3 reads TGTGCCAGCAGCTCGCTTCGACTAGCGGGGGGACGCTACAATGAGCAGTTCTTC. Residues: CASSSLRLAGGRYNEQFF.

This sequence joins TRBV6-5 and TRBJ1-1; D is unclear. Trimming took 4 bases from V and 1 from J, leaving 10 bases between them. The CDR3 extends over 14 amino acids. Germline CDR1 and CDR2: MNHEY and SVGAGI. The CDR3 loop is CASSSGQANTEAFF. The CDR3 DNA is TGTGCCAGCAGTTCCGGGCAGGCGAACACTGAAGCTTTCTTT.

This clone was counted only a few times. The chain links TRBV7-8 to TRBJ1-2, with a weak D call TRBD1 (6 bases). The CDR3 consists of 15 residues. V lost 5 bases, J lost 4 bases, and 17 bases lay in between. The V gene's germline CDR1 is SGHVS and CDR2 FQNEAQ. CDR3 bases: TGTGCCAGCAGCCCAACCCGCGGGACACCCTATGGCTACACCTTC. Encoded protein: CASSPTRGTPYGYTF.

The V call is TRBV5-4, the J call TRBJ2-2, with D possibly called TRBD1 or TRBD2 (6 bases each). Germline loops: CDR1 SGHNT, CDR2 YYREEE (reference sequence). CDR3 length: 14 amino acids. V was clipped by 3 bases and J by 4 bases, with 10 bases between them. The CDR3 loop reads CASSSGAGTGELFF. As DNA, the CDR3 is TGTGCCAGCAGCTCGGGGGCCGGCACCGGGGAGCTGTTTTTT. Supplemented by reference TRBV5-4 and TRBJ2-2, the full variable domain reads ETGVTQSPTHLIKTRGQQVTLRCSSQSGHNTVSWYQQALGQGPQFIFQYYREEENGRGNFPPRFSGLQFPNYSSELNVNALELDDSALYLCASSSGAGTGELFFGEGSRLTVL.

V gene TRBV5-6 combines with J gene TRBJ1-5; maybe TRBD1 (6 bases). The CDR3 runs to 18 residues. V was trimmed by 1 base and J by 0 bases, leaving 17 bases between them. Germline V gene data show CDR1 as SGHDT and CDR2 as YYEEEE. The CDR3 sequence is CASSLIGRGRGSNQPQHF. The CDR3 DNA reads as TGTGCCAGCAGCTTGATTGGGCGGGGCAGGGGTAGCAATCAGCCCCAGCATTTT.

This rearrangement joins TRBV9 to TRBJ2-7; tentative D call: TRBD1 (6 bases). The CDR3 is 13 residues long. V lost 4 bases, J lost 2 bases, and 10 bases lay in between. CDR1 and CDR2 from the germline V gene are SGDLS and YYNGEE. CDR3 DNA sequence: TGTGCCAGCAGCAAAGACAGGACCTACGAGCAGTACTTC. Its translation: CASSKDRTYEQYF.

The J gene is TRBJ2-1, the V gene TRBV6-5, with 9 bases lining up with TRBD1. Trimming cost V 5 bases and J 10 bases; bases outside gene matches: 12. The CDR3 is 15 residues long. Germline values: CDR1 MNHEY, CDR2 SVGAGI. CDR3 protein: CASSHPTGGKGEQFF. Written as DNA, the CDR3 is TGTGCCAGCAGTCACCCCACAGGGGGCAAAGGGGAGCAGTTCTTC.

The chain couples TRBV7-8 to TRBJ1-5; D is uncertain. This CDR3 is built from 15 residues. Germline-derived CDR1 and CDR2 are SGHVS and FQNEAQ. V lost 4 bases, J lost 0 bases, and 10 bases lay in between. CDR3 protein: CASSSRENSNQPQHF. The CDR3, as DNA: TGTGCCAGCAGCTCGAGGGAGAATAGCAATCAGCCCCAGCATTTT.